This T cell receptor beta chain was obtained from a study of shared clonotypes between healthy human individuals. Replicate PCRs for sorted subsets used roughly 200 ng DNA; this equaled tens of thousands of T cell genomes. Clones were sequenced by immunoSEQ multiplex PCR, and TCRdb holds only the in-frame ones, with some missing. The sample carries a few million clones, approximately 93% recorded once. The specimen was naive CD4+ T cells from PBMCs. Subset of the sample: CD45RA+ positively selected. This receptor was identified in a man between 18 and 35 years old in good health. Some clones in this sample may be carry-over from other donors' samples.

The CDR3 DNA sequence: TGTGCCAGCTCTTCCCTTAGGGGACAGCTAGGACTAGCGGGAGGCCAAAGCCCCTACGAGCAGTACTTC. Translating it yields CASSSLRGQLGLAGGQSPYEQYF. The chain combines TRBV18 with TRBJ2-7, with TRBD2 identical over 14 bases. Trimming removed 6 bases from V and 2 bases from J; junction bases left unmatched: 27. CDR1 KGHSH and CDR2 LQKENI come from the germline V gene. The CDR3 contains 23 residues.